Each of the 21 T cell receptor beta chains below was sequenced from the same sample in a study of CD8 T cells in ankylosing spondylitis. Each CDR3 protein is one row after TCRdb ran MiXCR on the 5' RACE reads. Among 250,000 to 300,000 distinct CDR3 sequences listed, 20% were seen once. Sequencing input: blood, either unsorted or a sorted T cell fraction (not recorded which). Source of these receptors: a male donor with ankylosing spondylitis or in good health (not recorded which).

CDR3 sequence (DNA): TGTGCCAGTAGTATTCTCGGACAGAGCAATCAGCCCCAGCATTTT. Its translation: CASSILGQSNQPQHF. The chain combines TRBV19 with TRBJ1-5; D perhaps matches TRBD1 (6 bases). The V end was cut by 3 bases, the J end by 1 base, with 10 bases between. The CDR3 totals 15 residues. CDR1 and CDR2 from the germline V gene are LNHDA and SQIVND (reference sequence).

This clonotype was detected only a few times. This sequence joins TRBV6-5 and TRBJ2-2; D remains ambiguous. The CDR3 is made up of 13 amino acids. Germline lookup yields CDR1 MNHEY and CDR2 SVGAGI. V lost 0 bases and J 6 bases, leaving 5 bases between the germline ends. CDR3 loop: CASSYSLSGELFF. The CDR3 DNA is TGTGCCAGCAGTTACTCCTTATCCGGGGAGCTGTTTTTT.

The chain links TRBV27 to TRBJ2-2; maybe TRBD2 (7 bases). The CDR3 has 16 amino acids. From germline, CDR1 is MNHEY and CDR2 SMNVEV (reference sequence). V lost 2 bases, J lost 5 bases, and 15 bases lay in between. The CDR3 coding sequence is TGTGCCAGCAGTTTAGGGGGGGGCGTTCGGACCGGGGAGCTGTTTTTT. Amino acids: CASSLGGGVRTGELFF.

The V and J genes are TRBV6-1 and TRBJ2-7; D is unclear. The germline V gene has CDR1 MNHNS and CDR2 SASEGT. V was trimmed by 1 base and J by 3 bases, leaving 10 bases between them. The CDR3 contains 14 residues. In DNA, the CDR3 is TGTGCCAGCAGTGAAGGGCCCCTAGACTACGAGCAGTACGTC. Translation: CASSEGPLDYEQYV.

This clonotype was seen only a few times. The chain has TRBV5-1 and TRBJ2-1; 8 bases match TRBD2. The germline gives CDR1 SGHRS, CDR2 YFSETQ. CDR3 length: 14 residues. V dropped 6 bases and J dropped 3; count of bases not matched to a gene: 5. The CDR3: CASMAGGIYNEQFF. The CDR3, as DNA: TGCGCCAGCATGGCGGGGGGTATCTACAATGAGCAGTTCTTC.

V gene TRBV27 combines with J gene TRBJ1-6; D is unclear. This CDR3 comprises 17 residues. Germline CDR1 is MNHEY and CDR2 is SMNVEV (reference sequence). V lost 5 bases and J 0 bases, leaving 14 bases between the germline ends. For the CDR3, the DNA is TGTGCCAGCAGTGGCTATCAAGGGAGCTCCTATAATTCACCCCTCCACTTT. This sequence encodes CASSGYQGSSYNSPLHF.

There are a few counts of this clonotype. The chain employs TRBV6-5 and TRBJ1-1; D remains ambiguous. Germline CDR1 reads MNHEY; CDR2 reads SVGAGI. The CDR3 extends over 16 amino acids. Trimming left V 4 bases short and J 0 bases short, with 15 bases between. The CDR3 DNA reads as TGTGCCAGCAGTTGGCCTCGGCGGTTCATGAACACTGAAGCTTTCTTT. Its protein is CASSWPRRFMNTEAFF.

This chain connects TRBV29-1 to TRBJ2-2; no reliable D call. Germline CDR1 and CDR2: SQVTM and ANQGSEA. Trimming took off 4 bases at V and 6 bases at J, with 9 bases between the two ends. The CDR3 contains 12 residues. CDR3 amino acids: CSVAVNSGELFF. CDR3 DNA sequence: TGCAGCGTTGCGGTCAACTCCGGGGAGCTGTTTTTT.

The genes are TRBV7-8 and TRBJ2-5, with 9 positions matching TRBD1. The V gene's germline CDR1 is SGHVS and CDR2 FQNEAQ. The CDR3 runs 17 residues. Trimming cost V 5 bases and J 3 bases; bases outside gene matches: 13. The CDR3 DNA reads TGTGCCAGCAGCGCAACCCGGACAGGGGCTTGGGAAGAGACCCAGTACTTC. Its protein is CASSATRTGAWEETQYF.

The J gene is TRBJ1-5, the V gene TRBV20-1, with 7 bases lining up with TRBD1. The V gene end was trimmed by 1 base and the J gene end by 5 bases; junction bases not matched to a gene: 5. The CDR3 sequence is 14 residues long. Germline V gives CDR1 DFQATT, CDR2 SNEGSKA (reference sequence). The CDR3 coding sequence is TGCAGTGCTAGAGCCGACAGGGATTATCAGCCCCAGCATTTT. Translating it yields CSARADRDYQPQHF.

This clonotype turned up a few times. The chain combines TRBV24-1 with TRBJ2-4; tentative D call: TRBD2 (6 bases). CDR3 length equals 12 residues. Between the trimmed V and J ends, which lost 6 bases and 6 bases, there was a span of 8 bases. Germline CDR1 KGHDR, CDR2 SFDVKD. DNA of the CDR3: TGTGCCACCAGTCCCGGGGGAAACATTCAGTACTTC. This codes for CATSPGGNIQYF.

The table lists this clonotype with a count of one. A read error may explain this, as a much larger clone is one base away. The chain is built from TRBV12-3 or TRBV12-4 and TRBJ2-1; 8 bases match TRBD2. The CDR3 length is 15 residues. CDR3 sequence reads: CASSVSGTSCNEQFF. CDR3 DNA: TGTGCCAGCAGTGTTAGCGGGACTTCCTGCAATGAGCAGTTCTTC.

There are a few counts of this clonotype. J is TRBJ1-6 and V is TRBV12-3 or TRBV12-4; no definite D call. Trimming pared 7 bases from V and 7 bases from J, leaving 8 bases between. CDR3 length: 12 amino acids. Here the CDR3 reads CASTGGNSPLHF. CDR3 sequence (DNA): TGTGCCAGCACGGGAGGGAATTCACCCCTCCACTTT.

The CDR3 sequence: CASSIQPNLGTLDGYTF. For the CDR3, the DNA is TGTGCCAGCAGCATCCAACCAAACCTGGGGACACTCGATGGCTACACCTTC. This chain uses TRBV7-9 with TRBJ1-2; D perhaps matches TRBD1 (6 bases). The CDR3 contains 17 residues. V lost 5 bases and J lost 6, with 25 bases in between. CDR1 and CDR2 from the germline V gene are SEHNR and FQNEAQ (reference sequence).

In this sample, this clonotype turned up a few times. The CDR3 reads CASSLEARGTDTQYF. The CDR3 DNA follows: TGCGCCAGCAGCTTGGAGGCCAGGGGCACAGATACGCAGTATTTT. The gene calls are TRBV5-1 and TRBJ2-3, with D possibly being TRBD1 (5 bases). Trimming took 0 bases from V and 1 from J, leaving 9 bases between them. This CDR3 has 15 residues. Germline lookup yields CDR1 SGHRS and CDR2 YFSETQ.

This clonotype was seen a few times. This chain links TRBV7-9 with TRBJ2-1; unclear D gene. Germline values: CDR1 SEHNR, CDR2 FQNEAQ (reference sequence). Trimming pared 0 bases from V and 9 bases from J, leaving 9 bases between. There are 13 residues in the CDR3. In DNA, the CDR3 is TGTGCCAGCAGCTTAGCGGCGGCTAGTGAGCAGTTCTTC. Protein product: CASSLAAASEQFF.

The chain combines TRBV4-2 with TRBJ2-4; maybe TRBD2 (5 bases). The germline gives CDR1 LGHNA, CDR2 YNFKEQ. The CDR3 covers 17 residues. The germline V and J ends were trimmed by 1 base and 2 bases, with 15 bases remaining between them. Here the CDR3 reads CASSQVVGSSSKNIQYF. Written as DNA, the CDR3 is TGTGCCAGCAGCCAAGTCGTAGGGAGTAGTTCCAAAAACATTCAGTACTTC.

V and J are TRBV20-1 and TRBJ2-1, with a weak D call TRBD2 (6 bases). The CDR3 consists of 14 residues. Germline values: CDR1 DFQATT, CDR2 SNEGSKA (reference sequence). V gave up 1 base and J gave up 4 bases, with 11 bases separating them. In DNA form, the CDR3 reads TGCAGTGCTAGAGTGTTCCGGGAGTACAATGAGCAGTTCTTC. Amino acid sequence: CSARVFREYNEQFF.

This clonotype was seen more than once but under ten times. The chain has TRBV29-1 and TRBJ2-3; D gene uncertain. The length of the CDR3 is 12 residues. The V end was cut by 8 bases, the J end by 2 bases, with 11 bases between. Germline V lookup: CDR1 SQVTM, CDR2 ANQGSEA. This CDR3 reads CSFLPDTDTQYF. CDR3 in DNA: TGCAGCTTCCTCCCTGACACAGATACGCAGTATTTT.

The chain carries TRBV7-3 and TRBJ2-3; D unresolved. Germline CDR1 reads SGHTA; CDR2 reads FQGTGA. The length of the CDR3 is 15 residues. V lost 2 bases and J 2 bases, leaving 11 bases between the germline ends. In DNA, the CDR3 is TGTGCCAGCAGCTTAGGAGAAGGACCCACAGATACGCAGTATTTT. The encoded protein is CASSLGEGPTDTQYF.

The V gene is TRBV5-1, the J gene TRBJ1-2, with TRBD1 matching over 12 bases. The CDR3 extends over 15 amino acids. Per the germline V gene, CDR1 is SGHRS and CDR2 is YFSETQ. V was clipped by 1 base and J by 6 bases; unmatched bases: 4. This chain's CDR3 is CASSLSGTGGDGYTF. CDR3 nucleotide sequence: TGCGCCAGCAGCTTGTCCGGGACAGGGGGCGATGGCTACACCTTC.